Each of the 18 T cell receptor beta chains below was sequenced from the same sample in a study of glioma-infiltrating T cells after dendritic cell vaccination (dated by TCRdb to about 2016). The method was the immunoSEQ multiplex PCR assay. TCRdb took over this immuneACCESS table, retaining in-frame rearrangements with V and J assigned. Such tables are incomplete; in checked studies, under half of the missing clones stem from an unresolved V gene, and the remainder is unexplained. The table for this sample lists tens of thousands of clones; about four fifths of them were counted only once. The ten top clones hold about 2% of the sample. The sequencing here drew on blood, taken before dendritic cell vaccination. The origin of the receptors is a human donor with glioblastoma.

This chain links TRBV7-9 with TRBJ2-7; possibly TRBD1 for D (5 bases). V was shortened by 3 bases and J by 3 bases, with 9 bases between the two germline ends. Germline CDR1 and CDR2: SEHNR and FQNEAQ (reference sequence). The CDR3 totals 13 residues. The CDR3 protein is CASSFDRHYEQYV. CDR3 nucleotides: TGTGCCAGCAGCTTCGACAGACACTACGAGCAGTACGTC.

This clone was found once. The V call is TRBV6-5, the J call TRBJ1-5; D not certain. Germline V gives CDR1 MNHEY, CDR2 SVGAGI. This CDR3 has 14 residues. Trimming left V 8 bases short and J 3 bases short, with 14 bases between. CDR3 region: CASGSYTNNQPQHF. In DNA, the CDR3 is TGTGCCAGCGGCAGTTATACGAACAATCAGCCCCAGCATTTT.

Only a few counts were recorded for this clone. The rearrangement links TRBV29-1 to TRBJ2-2; no definite D call. Germline V gene data show CDR1 as SQVTM and CDR2 as ANQGSEA. The CDR3 runs to 12 residues. V lost 2 bases, J lost 6 bases, and 7 bases lay in between. The CDR3 nucleotides read TGCAGCGTTGAAATGGCTCCCGGGGAGCTGTTTTTT. Protein sequence: CSVEMAPGELFF.

In DNA form, the CDR3 reads TGTGCCAGCAGTTCAGGGGGGAATAGCAATCAGCCCCAGCATTTT. Translation: CASSSGGNSNQPQHF. The genes are TRBV28 and TRBJ1-5; TRBD1 agrees at 7 bases. The V gene's germline CDR1 is MDHEN and CDR2 SYDVKM. V was clipped by 4 bases and J by 0 bases; unmatched bases: 3. CDR3 length equals 15 residues.

This clone was seen just once. V gene TRBV7-9 combines with J gene TRBJ2-7, with 11 bases fitting TRBD2. Germline V gene data show CDR1 as SEHNR and CDR2 as FQNEAQ (reference sequence). V lost 8 bases, J lost 4 bases, and 13 bases stayed unmatched. The CDR3 runs to 16 residues. The CDR3 nucleotides read TGTGCCAGCCCCTCCGCGGGACTAGCGGAGGAATACGAGCAGTACGTC. Translating gives CASPSAGLAEEYEQYV.

V usage is TRBV10-2 and J usage is TRBJ2-7, with 10 nucleotides matching TRBD2. The V segment lost 5 bases and the J segment 6 bases; nucleotides outside the gene matches: 7. The CDR3 runs to 14 residues. The germline V gene has CDR1 WSHSY and CDR2 SAAADI. The CDR3 nucleotides read TGCGCCAGCAGTTTCCTAGCGGGAGATTCCGAGCAGTACGTC. Protein sequence: CASSFLAGDSEQYV.

This chain connects TRBV11-1 to TRBJ2-7, with 9 bases lining up with TRBD2. Germline V gene data show CDR1 as SGHAT and CDR2 as FQDESV (reference sequence). The CDR3 spans 15 residues. Losses at the gene ends were 5 bases for V and 2 bases for J; bases not matched to a gene: 7. This CDR3 reads CASSPRLAAAYEQYV. The CDR3 coding sequence is TGTGCCAGCAGCCCCCGACTAGCGGCGGCCTACGAGCAGTACGTC.

This chain connects TRBV4-2 to TRBJ2-3; 11 positions match TRBD2. Germline V lookup: CDR1 LGHNA, CDR2 YNFKEQ. V lost 7 bases, J lost 5 bases, and 5 bases stayed unmatched. The CDR3 totals 14 residues. CDR3 nucleotide sequence: TGTGCCAGCACGCTGGGACTAGCGGTAGATACGCAGTATTTT. This translates into CASTLGLAVDTQYF.

The CDR3 loop is CASSDREEAYGYTF. Here the CDR3 DNA reads TGTGCCAGCTCCGACAGGGAGGAAGCCTATGGCTACACCTTC. The chain employs TRBV18 and TRBJ1-2; TRBD1 matches at 7 bases. J gave up 4 bases and V 6 bases, and 8 bases lay outside the gene matches. In germline, CDR1 is KGHSH, CDR2 LQKENI. CDR3 size: 14 residues.

This chain uses TRBV23-1 with TRBJ2-1; tentatively, D is TRBD2 (6 bases). TRBV23-1 is classed as an ORF, of uncertain function. V lost 3 bases and J 8 bases, leaving 20 bases between the germline ends. The CDR3 covers 16 residues. The CDR3 DNA follows: TGCGCCAGCAGTCATCCCACTACCCCGGGGGTCGATGAGCAGTTCTTC. This sequence encodes CASSHPTTPGVDEQFF.

This chain links TRBV9 with TRBJ2-2, with 8 bases that match TRBD1. The V gene end was trimmed by 0 bases and the J gene end by 4 bases; junction bases not matched to a gene: 5. This CDR3 comprises 16 residues. Per germline, CDR1 SGDLS and CDR2 YYNGEE. CDR3 protein: CASSVVGTGVTGELFF. For the CDR3, the DNA is TGTGCCAGCAGCGTAGTTGGGACAGGTGTCACCGGGGAGCTGTTTTTT.

This clone is a singleton in its sample. This rearrangement joins TRBV7-8 to TRBJ2-7; 12 bases map to TRBD2. This CDR3 is 17 amino acids long. Germline CDR1 and CDR2: SGHVS and FQNEAQ. V lost 1 base to trimming and J lost 5 bases; unmatched junction nucleotides: 9. CDR3 nucleotides: TGTGCCAGCAGCTTAGATGATGCGACTAGCGGGAGCCACGAGCAGTACGTC. This sequence encodes CASSLDDATSGSHEQYV.

In this sample, this clone turned up once. This chain connects TRBV11-2 to TRBJ2-3; TRBD2 matches at 9 bases. Losses at the gene ends were 5 bases for V and 1 base for J; bases not matched to a gene: 13. This CDR3 has 18 residues. Germline V CDR1 and CDR2: SGHAT, FQNNGV. The DNA of the CDR3 is TGTGCCAGCAGCCACCGAGCTATATTAGCGGGGGGCACAGATACGCAGTATTTT. Protein product: CASSHRAILAGGTDTQYF.

This clone was counted once. The V call is TRBV5-6, the J call TRBJ1-6; 9 positions agree with TRBD1. In germline, CDR1 is SGHDT, CDR2 YYEEEE. The CDR3 consists of 15 residues. After removal of 0 bases from V and 18 bases from J, the junction contained 13 bases not matched to a gene. The CDR3 sequence is CASSLGAGTGKSHHF. The CDR3 nucleotides are TGTGCCAGCAGCTTGGGCGCCGGGACAGGGAAGTCTCACCACTTT.

The chain carries TRBV7-9 and TRBJ1-5; D gene ambiguous. The CDR3 loop spans 14 amino acids. V gave up 0 bases and J gave up 0 bases, with 3 bases separating them. Germline loops: CDR1 SEHNR, CDR2 FQNEAQ (reference sequence). The CDR3 loop reads CASSLANSNQPQHF. In DNA, the CDR3 is TGTGCCAGCAGCTTAGCCAATAGCAATCAGCCCCAGCATTTT.

This chain uses TRBV19 with TRBJ2-2, with 8 bases matching TRBD1. With V trimmed by 5 bases and J by 4 bases, 6 bases remained unmatched. Per germline, CDR1 LNHDA and CDR2 SQIVND (reference sequence). CDR3 length equals 15 residues. CDR3 region: CASSPQGAGTGELFF. In DNA, the CDR3 is TGTGCCAGTAGTCCCCAGGGGGCGGGCACCGGGGAGCTGTTTTTT.

The chain joins TRBV6-1 to TRBJ2-5, with D tentatively TRBD2 (6 bases). TRBJ2-7 explains the end of the DNA better; the J call may be wrong. The length of the CDR3 is 14 residues. CDR1 and CDR2 (germline): MNHNS, SASEGT. CDR3: CATPVIRGGHEQYF. The CDR3, as DNA: TGTGCCACCCCAGTGATACGGGGAGGCCACGAGCAGTACTTC.

J is TRBJ2-5 and V is TRBV5-1, with 13 nucleotides matching TRBD2. The CDR3 extends over 16 amino acids. Germline assignment: CDR1 SGHRS and CDR2 YFSETQ. Losses at the gene ends were 3 bases for V and 5 bases for J; bases not matched to a gene: 7. CDR3 nucleotide sequence: TGCGCCAGCAGCTCTACTAGCGGGGGGGCCAGGGAGACCCAGTACTTC. This translates into CASSSTSGGARETQYF.